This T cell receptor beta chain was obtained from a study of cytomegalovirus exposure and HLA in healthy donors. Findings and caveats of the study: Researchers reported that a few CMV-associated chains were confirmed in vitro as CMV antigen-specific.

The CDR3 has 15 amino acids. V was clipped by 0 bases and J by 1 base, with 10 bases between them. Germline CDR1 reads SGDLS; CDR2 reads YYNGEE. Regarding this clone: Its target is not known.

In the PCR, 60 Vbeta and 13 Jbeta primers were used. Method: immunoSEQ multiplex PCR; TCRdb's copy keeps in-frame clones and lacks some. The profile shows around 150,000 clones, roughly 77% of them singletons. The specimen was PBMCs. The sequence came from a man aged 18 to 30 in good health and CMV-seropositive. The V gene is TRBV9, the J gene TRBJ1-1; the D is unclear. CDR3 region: CASSVERHSNTEAFF. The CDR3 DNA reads TGTGCCAGCAGCGTAGAGAGACACTCGAACACTGAAGCTTTCTTT. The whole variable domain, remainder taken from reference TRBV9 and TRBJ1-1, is DSGVTQTPKHLITATGQRVTLRCSPRSGDLSVYWYQQSLDQGLQFLIQYYNGEERAKGNILERFSAQQFPDLHSELNLSSLELGDSALYFCASSVERHSNTEAFFGQGTRLTVV.